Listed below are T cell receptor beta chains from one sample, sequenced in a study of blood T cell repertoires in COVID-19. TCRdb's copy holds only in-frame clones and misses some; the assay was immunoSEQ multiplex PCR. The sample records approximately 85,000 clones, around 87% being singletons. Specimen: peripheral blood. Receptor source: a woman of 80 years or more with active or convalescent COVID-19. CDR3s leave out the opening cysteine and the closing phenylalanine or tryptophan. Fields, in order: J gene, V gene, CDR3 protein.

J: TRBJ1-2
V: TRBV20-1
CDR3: SARTGDGYT

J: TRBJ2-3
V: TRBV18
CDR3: ASSPSRTASTDTQY

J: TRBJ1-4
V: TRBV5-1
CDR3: ASSRTGSTNEKLF

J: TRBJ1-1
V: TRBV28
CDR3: ASSPWDSTTEAF

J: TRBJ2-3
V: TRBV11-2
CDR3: ASSLPSTDTQY

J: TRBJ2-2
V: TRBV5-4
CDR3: ASSSRGGGGWPGELF

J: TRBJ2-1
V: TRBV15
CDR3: ATSSITYNEQF

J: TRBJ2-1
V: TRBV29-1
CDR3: SVRPPGLAGEGEQF

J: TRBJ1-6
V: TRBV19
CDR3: ASSIDSSRNSPLH

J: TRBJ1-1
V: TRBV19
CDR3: ASSIEGTNTEAF

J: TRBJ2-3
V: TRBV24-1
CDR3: ATSPPGALGTDTQY

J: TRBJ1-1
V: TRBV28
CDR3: ASSWDRGRGNTEAF

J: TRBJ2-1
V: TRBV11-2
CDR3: ASSLFFGETKSNEQF

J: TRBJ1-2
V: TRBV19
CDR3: ASSISGGGADYGYT

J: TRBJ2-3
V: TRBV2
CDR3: ASSGLAGLRTDTQY

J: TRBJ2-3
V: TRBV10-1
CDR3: ASSEIQGTDTQY

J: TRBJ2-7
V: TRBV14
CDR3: ASSRGLARGIYEQY